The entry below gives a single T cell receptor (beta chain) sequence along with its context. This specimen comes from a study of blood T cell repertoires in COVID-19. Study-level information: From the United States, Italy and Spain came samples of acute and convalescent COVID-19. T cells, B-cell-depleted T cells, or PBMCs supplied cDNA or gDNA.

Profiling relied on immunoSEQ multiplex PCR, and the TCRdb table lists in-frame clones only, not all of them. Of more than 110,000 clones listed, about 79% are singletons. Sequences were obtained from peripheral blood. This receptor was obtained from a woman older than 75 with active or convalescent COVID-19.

This CDR3 is CASSPRGGEKLFF. The CDR3 DNA sequence: TGTGCCAGCTCACCACGGGGAGGGGAAAAACTGTTTTTT. The genes are TRBV18 and TRBJ1-4, with no clear D. The CDR3 length is 13 residues. V lost 1 base to trimming and J lost 8 bases, with 8 bases between them. Germline V gene data show CDR1 as KGHSH and CDR2 as LQKENI.